The T cell receptor (beta chain) under discussion was sequenced for a study of vaccination and CD4 T cells after COVID-19. Findings and limits, study-wide: Spike mono-reactivity held for 304 of 307 vaccine-specific clones in convalescent patients. Although the median of SARS-CoV-2-reactive clonotypes rose from around 20 to 38, the change was not significant.

Cultured CD4+ T cells had their DNA profiled by the Oncomine TCR Beta short-read assay. Cultures of CD4+ T cells served as the source for extracting genomic DNA. TCRdb fed the PCR reads into MiXCR, producing one record per CDR3 protein. The repertoire holds around 8,100 distinct CDR3 sequences, 57% seen once, with 20% to 25% in the top ten. From germline, CDR1 is SEHNR and CDR2 FQNEAQ (reference sequence). J gave up 2 bases and V 4 bases, and 8 bases lay outside the gene matches. This CDR3 contains 18 residues. As concerns this clonotype: Its target is not known.

Treatment of the sample: roughly 10-day PBMC culture with coronavirus spike peptide pools or control peptides (ViraFEST assay). The ViraFEST method relied on peptide pools to expand antigen-specific T cells, followed by TCR sequencing. The clonotype comes from a human donor who had recovered from COVID-19. The chain couples TRBV7-9 to TRBJ2-1; 13 nucleotides align to TRBD2. Sequenced material: CD4+ T cells from blood, cultured in vitro. The CDR3, as DNA: TGTGCCAGCAGCTCTTACGCCGGGACTAGCGGGGCCTACAATGAGCAGTTCTTC. Translating it yields CASSSYAGTSGAYNEQFF.